These 7 T cell receptor beta chains were all obtained from the same sample, sequenced in a study of T-cell memory formation after mild COVID-19. TCRdb reanalysed the 5' RACE reads using MiXCR and keeps one entry per CDR3 protein. In the table there are 250,000 to 350,000 distinct CDR3 sequences, around 15% of which are singletons. Sequenced sample: PBMCs or a T cell subset sorted from them (not recorded which). The receptors shown here come from a young man who had mild COVID-19 (a few samples of this study predate the infection). Cell type and time point are not known.

In this sample, this clonotype turned up a few times. The J gene is TRBJ1-5, the V gene TRBV19; no firm D call. Trimming removed 2 bases from V and 0 bases from J, with 8 bases in between. Germline CDR1 and CDR2: LNHDA and SQIVND (reference sequence). This CDR3 is 15 amino acids long. CDR3 loop: CASSISGYSNQPQHF. For the CDR3, the DNA is TGTGCCAGTAGTATATCGGGTTATAGCAATCAGCCCCAGCATTTT.

This clonotype was observed at least ten times. This chain uses TRBV20-1 with TRBJ2-2; D tentatively reads TRBD1 or TRBD2 (5 bases each). Germline values: CDR1 DFQATT, CDR2 SNEGSKA (reference sequence). Trimming stripped 4 bases from V and 0 bases from J, with 12 bases between. There are 15 residues in the CDR3. As DNA, the CDR3 is TGCAGTGCTATCCCCCTGGGACCGAACACCGGGGAGCTGTTTTTT. As protein: CSAIPLGPNTGELFF.

This chain's CDR3 is CASSYSHQGGSPLHF. The CDR3 coding sequence is TGTGCCAGCAGTTACTCTCATCAGGGAGGCTCACCCCTCCACTTT. The chain uses TRBV6-6 and TRBJ1-6, with D possibly matching TRBD1 (5 bases). The germline V and J ends were trimmed by 0 bases and 10 bases, with 13 bases remaining between them. Per the germline V gene, CDR1 is MNHNY and CDR2 is SVGAGI (reference sequence). This CDR3 comprises 15 residues.

This clonotype came up a few times. This sequence joins TRBV18 and TRBJ2-7; TRBD1 agrees at 11 bases. The ends lost 6 bases at V and 0 bases at J; junction bases unmatched: 4. This CDR3 spans 15 amino acids. The germline CDR1 and CDR2 sequences are KGHSH and LQKENI. The CDR3, as DNA: TGTGCCAGCTCGGCCGGGACAGGGGGCTCCTACGAGCAGTACGTC. Encoded protein: CASSAGTGGSYEQYV.

This clonotype was seen ten or more times. The chain employs TRBV6-2 or TRBV6-3 and TRBJ1-2; unclear D gene. V lost 2 bases, J lost 6 bases, and 16 bases lay in between. CDR1 is MNHEY and CDR2 is SVGEGT in the germline V gene. The CDR3 spans 15 residues. CDR3 bases: TGTGCCAGCAGTTACGCGGGAAACGGGGTTGATGGCTACACCTTC. Translated: CASSYAGNGVDGYTF.

The chain employs TRBV9 and TRBJ1-5, with D hard to call. The CDR3 runs 14 residues. CDR1 is SGDLS, CDR2 YYNGEE, per germline. V lost 4 bases, J lost 2 bases, and 10 bases lay in between. The CDR3 DNA sequence: TGTGCCAGCAGCTCTGGTACGCGCAATCAGCCCCAGCATTTT. It yields the protein CASSSGTRNQPQHF.

There are a few counts of this clonotype. The rearrangement links TRBV4-1 to TRBJ2-3; 8 positions match TRBD1. Trimming removed 4 bases from V and 1 base from J; junction bases left unmatched: 4. This CDR3 spans 15 amino acids. Per the germline V gene, CDR1 is MGHRA and CDR2 is YSYEKL. DNA for the CDR3: TGCGCCAGCAGCCGGTACAGGGGGGGCACAGATACGCAGTATTTT. This sequence encodes CASSRYRGGTDTQYF.